This T cell receptor (beta chain) comes out of a study of shared clonotypes between healthy human individuals. Study summary: Each donor's CD8 memory used one plate, CD8 naive two, each CD4 subset three.

The V and J ends lost 5 bases and 4 bases respectively, with 20 bases between them. Germline V gene sequence: CDR1 MDHEN, CDR2 SYDVKM. This CDR3 comprises 16 residues. The test was conducted at deep level. Researchers divided each subset's genomic DNA evenly across several immunoSEQ plates. Sequenced by immunoSEQ multiplex PCR; TCRdb stores in-frame clones only, minus some. The sample includes around 620,000 clones, roughly 96% of them seen just once. Study results and caveats: Naive subsets usually exceeded memory subsets in estimated richness.

In the case of this clone: Its antigen is still unknown.

Terminally differentiated effector memory CD45RA+ cells were excluded by CCR7 positive selection of CD45RO-negative cells. The sequence came from a woman aged 25 to 39 in good health. What was sequenced was naive CD8+ T cells sorted from blood. The chain joins TRBV28 to TRBJ1-1, with D perhaps TRBD1 (5 bases). CDR3 coding DNA: TGTGCCAGCAGTGAAACCGGGACTACGGGTTTCACTGAAGCTTTCTTT. Translation: CASSETGTTGFTEAFF.